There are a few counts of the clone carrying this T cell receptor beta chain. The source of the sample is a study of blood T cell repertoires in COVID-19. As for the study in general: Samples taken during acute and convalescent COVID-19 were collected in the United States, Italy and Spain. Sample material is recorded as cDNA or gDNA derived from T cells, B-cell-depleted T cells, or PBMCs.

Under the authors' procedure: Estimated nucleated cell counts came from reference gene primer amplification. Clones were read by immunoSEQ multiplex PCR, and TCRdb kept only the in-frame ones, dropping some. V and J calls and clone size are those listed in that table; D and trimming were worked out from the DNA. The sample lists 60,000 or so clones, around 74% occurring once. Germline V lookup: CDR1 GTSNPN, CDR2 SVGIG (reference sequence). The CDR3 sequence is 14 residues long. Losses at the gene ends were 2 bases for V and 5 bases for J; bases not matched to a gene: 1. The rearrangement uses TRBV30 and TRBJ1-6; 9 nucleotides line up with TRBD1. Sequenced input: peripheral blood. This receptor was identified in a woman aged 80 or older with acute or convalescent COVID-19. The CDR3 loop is CAWSRQGDNSPLHF. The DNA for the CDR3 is TGTGCCTGGAGTCGACAGGGGGATAATTCACCCCTCCACTTT.